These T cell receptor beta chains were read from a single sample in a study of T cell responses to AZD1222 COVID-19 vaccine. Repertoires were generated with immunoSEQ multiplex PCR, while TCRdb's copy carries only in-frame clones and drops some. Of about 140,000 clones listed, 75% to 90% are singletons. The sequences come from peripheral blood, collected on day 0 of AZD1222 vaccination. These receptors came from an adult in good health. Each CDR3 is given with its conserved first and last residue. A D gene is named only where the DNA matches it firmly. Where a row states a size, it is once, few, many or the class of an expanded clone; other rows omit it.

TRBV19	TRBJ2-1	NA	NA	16	CASSIFGLRDYNEQFF	TGTGCCAGTAGCATCTTCGGCCTTAGGGACTACAATGAGCAGTTCTTC
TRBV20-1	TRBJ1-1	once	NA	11	CSSEVGAEAFF	TGCAGTTCCGAGGTGGGGGCTGAAGCTTTCTTT
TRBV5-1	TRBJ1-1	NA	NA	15	CASSLSAASNTEAFF	TGCGCCAGCAGCTTGAGCGCAGCCTCGAACACTGAAGCTTTCTTT
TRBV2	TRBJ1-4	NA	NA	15	CASSEAPSTNEKLFF	TGTGCCAGCAGTGAAGCTCCTTCAACTAATGAAAAACTGTTTTTT
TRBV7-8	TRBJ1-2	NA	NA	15	CASSSNPLSTYGYTF	TGTGCCAGCAGCTCCAACCCTCTATCCACCTATGGCTACACCTTC
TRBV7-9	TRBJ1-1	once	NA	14	CASSLSREVTEAFF	TGTGCCAGCAGCCTATCTCGGGAGGTCACTGAAGCTTTCTTT
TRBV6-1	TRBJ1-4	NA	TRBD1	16	CASSAHQGAGNEKLFF	TGTGCCAGCAGTGCGCATCAGGGGGCGGGTAATGAAAAACTGTTTTTT
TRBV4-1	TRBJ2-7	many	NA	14	CASSQDTGRNEQYF	TGCGCCAGCAGCCAAGATACAGGGCGTAACGAGCAGTACTTC
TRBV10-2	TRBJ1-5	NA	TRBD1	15	CASSRTGGSGQPQHF	TGCGCCAGCAGTAGGACAGGGGGTTCGGGACAGCCCCAGCATTTT
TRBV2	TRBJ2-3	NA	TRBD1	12	CASRGQGDTQYF	TGTGCCAGCAGGGGACAGGGGGATACGCAGTATTTT
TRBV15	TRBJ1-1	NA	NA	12	CATSRLNTEAFF	TGTGCCACCAGCAGATTGAACACTGAAGCTTTCTTT
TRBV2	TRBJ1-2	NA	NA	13	CASSVVSSYGYTF	TGTGCCAGCAGTGTAGTGTCAAGCTATGGCTACACCTTC
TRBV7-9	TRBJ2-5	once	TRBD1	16	CASSKWGDRAQETQYF	TGTGCCAGCAGCAAGTGGGGAGACAGGGCCCAAGAGACCCAGTACTTC
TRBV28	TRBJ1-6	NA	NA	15	CASSSQAAIYSPLHF	TGTGCCAGCAGTTCCCAGGCAGCAATCTATTCACCCCTCCACTTT
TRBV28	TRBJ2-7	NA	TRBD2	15	CASSNRLAYNYEQYF	TGTGCCAGCAGCAATAGACTAGCGTACAACTACGAGCAGTACTTC
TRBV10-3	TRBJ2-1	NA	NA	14	CAISEYGMYNEQFF	TGTGCCATCAGTGAATACGGCATGTACAATGAGCAGTTCTTC
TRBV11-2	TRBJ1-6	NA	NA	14	CASSRSSYNSPLHF	TGTGCCAGCAGCCGGAGCTCCTATAATTCACCCCTCCACTTT
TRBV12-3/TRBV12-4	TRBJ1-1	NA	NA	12	CASGQLNTEAFF	TGTGCCAGCGGACAGCTAAACACTGAAGCTTTCTTT
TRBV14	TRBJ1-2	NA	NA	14	CASRPGLSRMGYTF	TGTGCCAGCAGGCCGGGTCTCTCACGGATGGGCTACACCTTC
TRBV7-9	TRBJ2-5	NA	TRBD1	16	CASSLRTGGAGETQYF	TGTGCCAGCAGCTTAAGGACAGGGGGCGCAGGGGAGACCCAGTACTTC
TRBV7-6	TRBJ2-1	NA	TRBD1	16	CASSLRETGYYNEQFF	TGTGCCAGCAGCTTAAGGGAGACAGGGTACTACAATGAGCAGTTCTTC
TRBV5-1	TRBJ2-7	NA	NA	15	CASSGGTPGLDEQYF	TGCGCCAGCAGCGGCGGGACACCCGGGCTCGACGAGCAGTACTTC
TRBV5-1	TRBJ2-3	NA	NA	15	CASGYRVPSTDTQYF	TGCGCCAGCGGCTACAGGGTTCCTAGCACAGATACGCAGTATTTT
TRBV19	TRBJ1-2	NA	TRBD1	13	CASRAGGLYGYTF	TGTGCCAGTAGGGCAGGGGGCCTCTATGGCTACACCTTC
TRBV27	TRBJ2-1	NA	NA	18	CASSFRGRGGRLYNEQFF	TGTGCCAGCAGTTTTCGGGGGAGAGGGGGGCGTTTATACAATGAGCAGTTCTTC
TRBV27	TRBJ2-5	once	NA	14	CASRPMDLAETQYF	TGTGCCAGCAGGCCCATGGATTTGGCGGAGACCCAGTACTTC
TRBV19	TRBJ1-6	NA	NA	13	CASSMGGYSPLHF	TGTGCCAGTAGTATGGGGGGGTATTCACCCCTCCACTTT
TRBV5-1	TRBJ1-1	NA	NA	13	CASSTGLNTEAFF	TGCGCCAGCAGTACAGGGCTGAACACTGAAGCTTTCTTT
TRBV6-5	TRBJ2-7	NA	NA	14	CASSKTGRLHEQYF	TGTGCCAGCAGTAAGACAGGGAGGTTGCACGAGCAGTACTTC
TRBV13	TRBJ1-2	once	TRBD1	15	CASSSDRGYHYGYTF	TGTGCCAGCAGCTCAGACAGGGGGTACCACTATGGCTACACCTTC
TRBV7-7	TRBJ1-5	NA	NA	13	CASSLARGQPQHF	TGTGCTAGCAGCTTAGCTCGTGGCCAGCCCCAGCATTTT
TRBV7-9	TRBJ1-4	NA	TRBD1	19	CASSLGLAGGFATNEKLFF	TGTGCCAGCAGCTTAGGTTTGGCAGGGGGCTTTGCAACTAATGAAAAACTGTTTTTT
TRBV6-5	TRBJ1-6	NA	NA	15	CASSYTRDLNSPLHF	TGTGCCAGCAGTTACACCCGGGACCTGAATTCACCCCTCCACTTT
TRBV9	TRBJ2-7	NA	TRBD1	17	CASSAPRDRPDLFEQYF	TGTGCCAGCAGCGCCCCCAGGGACAGGCCCGATCTTTTCGAGCAGTACTTC
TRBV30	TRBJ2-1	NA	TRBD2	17	CAWSARGGASSYNEQFF	TGTGCCTGGAGTGCACGGGGGGGGGCTAGCTCCTACAATGAGCAGTTCTTC
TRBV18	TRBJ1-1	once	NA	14	CASSRTLGNTEAFF	TGTGCCAGCTCAAGGACTCTTGGGAACACTGAAGCTTTCTTT
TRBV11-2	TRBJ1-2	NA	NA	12	CASSWEGGAGTF	TGTGCCAGCTCATGGGAGGGGGGCGCGGGCACCTTC
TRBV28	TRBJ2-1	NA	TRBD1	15	CASSFGRTGGNEQFF	TGTGCCAGCAGTTTTGGCAGGACAGGGGGCAATGAGCAGTTCTTC
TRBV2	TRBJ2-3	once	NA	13	CASRKQGSDTQYF	TGTGCCAGCAGGAAACAGGGATCAGATACGCAGTATTTT
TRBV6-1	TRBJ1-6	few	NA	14	CASSEAPRSSPLHF	TGTGCCAGCAGTGAAGCCCCCCGGTCTTCACCCCTCCACTTT
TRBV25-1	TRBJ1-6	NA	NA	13	CASSEQANSPLHF	TGTGCCAGCAGTGAACAGGCGAATTCACCCCTCCACTTT
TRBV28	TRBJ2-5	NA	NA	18	CASSLFSHRGLLRETQYF	TGTGCCAGCAGTTTATTCTCCCACAGAGGGTTATTACGAGAGACCCAGTACTTC
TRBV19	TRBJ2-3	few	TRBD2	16	CASSTRTSGRLDTQYF	TGTGCCAGTAGTACAAGGACTAGCGGGAGACTGGATACGCAGTATTTT
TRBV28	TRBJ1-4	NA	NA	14	CASTSFGFREKLFF	TGTGCCAGCACCTCATTCGGGTTTCGGGAAAAACTGTTTTTT
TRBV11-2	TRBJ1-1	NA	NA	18	CASSLVGPQQLGNTEAFF	TGTGCCAGCAGCTTAGTTGGACCGCAGCAATTAGGGAACACTGAAGCTTTCTTT
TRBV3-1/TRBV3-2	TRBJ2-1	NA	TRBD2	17	CASRLTYWTSGNNEQFF	TGTGCCAGCAGACTCACCTATTGGACTAGCGGGAACAATGAGCAGTTCTTC
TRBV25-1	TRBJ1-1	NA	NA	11	CASSDGTEAFF	TGTGCCAGCAGTGACGGCACTGAAGCTTTCTTT
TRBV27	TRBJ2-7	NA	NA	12	CASSSSPYEQYF	TGTGCCAGCAGTTCAAGCCCCTACGAGCAGTACTTC
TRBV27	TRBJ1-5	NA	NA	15	CASSLGPHSNQPQHF	TGTGCCAGCAGCCTCGGTCCTCATAGCAATCAGCCCCAGCATTTT
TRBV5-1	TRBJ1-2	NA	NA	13	CASSLQGREGYTF	TGCGCCAGCAGCTTACAGGGCAGGGAGGGCTACACCTTC